The 28 T cell receptor beta chains below all came from one sample that was sequenced in a study of control samples from healthy donors and cancer patients. The table came from immunoSEQ multiplex PCR; TCRdb's copy has only in-frame clones and leaves some out. The table records fewer than 300,000 clones, more than 65% of them present only once. Sequences were obtained from PBMCs. Receptor source: a woman aged 55-75 years with lung cancer.

The genes are TRBV30 and TRBJ2-7; 13 bases match TRBD2. The ends lost 5 bases at V and 2 bases at J; junction bases unmatched: 0. The CDR3 totals 13 residues. The germline gives CDR1 GTSNPN, CDR2 SVGIG (reference sequence). CDR3 sequence: CAWGLAGAYEQYF. CDR3 coding DNA: TGTGCCTGGGGACTAGCGGGGGCCTACGAGCAGTACTTC.

The chain joins TRBV11-1 to TRBJ2-1; 7 nucleotides match TRBD2. V lost 2 bases and J lost 0; bases outside the gene matches: 1. Germline loops: CDR1 SGHAT, CDR2 FQDESV (reference sequence). The CDR3 sequence is 15 residues long. Here the CDR3 DNA reads TGTGCCAGCAGCTTATCTAGCGGCTCCTACAATGAGCAGTTCTTC. Its translation is CASSLSSGSYNEQFF.

V is TRBV7-9 and J is TRBJ2-1; 9 bases match TRBD2. The CDR3 totals 16 residues. Losses at the gene ends were 5 bases for V and 7 bases for J; bases not matched to a gene: 12. Per the germline V gene, CDR1 is SEHNR and CDR2 is FQNEAQ (reference sequence). CDR3 sequence (DNA): TGTGCCAGCAGCCGGGTCTCTAGCGGGAAGGTAAATGAGCAGTTCTTC. Translation: CASSRVSSGKVNEQFF.

J is TRBJ2-2 and V is TRBV6-4, with D possibly TRBD1 on 5 matching bases. Germline lookup yields CDR1 MRHNA and CDR2 SNTAGT. The CDR3 runs 19 residues. V was pared by 8 bases and J by 13 bases, with 38 bases between. In DNA form, the CDR3 reads TGTGCCAGCCCATATCCAACTTGTGACAGACTGGATAACACCGAAGGGCTGTTTTTT. As protein: CASPYPTCDRLDNTEGLFF.

Concerning this clone: A junction end diverges from the germline sequence, so it may reflect a read error. V usage is TRBV29-1 and J usage is TRBJ1-4; D unclear. The CDR3 is 11 residues long. From germline, CDR1 is SQVTM and CDR2 ANQGSEA. CDR3 in DNA: TGCAGCGTGGAAGGCGGTGGAAAACTGTTTTTT. Encoded protein: CSVEGGGKLFF.

The V gene is TRBV29-1, the J gene TRBJ2-1; TRBD2 is a possible D gene (5 bases). CDR3 length: 11 residues. The V end lost 7 bases, the J end lost 4 bases, and 8 bases lay between the germline ends. The germline CDR1 and CDR2 sequences are SQVTM and ANQGSEA. The CDR3 sequence: CSARTYNEQFF. The CDR3 bases are TGCAGCGCCCGGACTTACAATGAGCAGTTCTTC.

The rearrangement joins TRBV5-1 to TRBJ1-4, with D possibly matching TRBD1 (5 bases). V was shortened by 5 bases and J by 6 bases, with 17 bases between the two germline ends. CDR3 length: 15 residues. The germline gives CDR1 SGHRS, CDR2 YFSETQ. CDR3 in DNA: TGCGCCAGCAGAACTGACGGGACTGCCTATGAAAAACTGTTTTTT. Protein sequence: CASRTDGTAYEKLFF.

The genes are TRBV5-1 and TRBJ1-1, with D perhaps matching TRBD1 (5 bases). CDR1 and CDR2 from the germline V gene are SGHRS and YFSETQ. V lost 1 base, J lost 1 base, and 11 bases lay in between. This CDR3 has 15 residues. The CDR3 region has the DNA TGCGCCAGCAGCTTGAATGACAGCCCGAACACTGAAGCTTTCTTT. Amino acids: CASSLNDSPNTEAFF.

A word on this clone: At one of its ends the junction is not consistent with the germline gene, which may arise from a read error. J is TRBJ2-3 and V is TRBV7-3; 7 bases align to TRBD1. The CDR3 totals 14 residues. Germline CDR1 and CDR2: SGHTA and FQGTGA. The CDR3 DNA sequence: TGTGCCAGCACCTTAGGGGGCCGGACAGATACGCAGTATTTT. It specifies CASTLGGRTDTQYF.

The gene calls are TRBV19 and TRBJ1-1; tentative D call: TRBD1 (6 bases). Germline values: CDR1 LNHDA, CDR2 SQIVND (reference sequence). V dropped 3 bases and J dropped 1 base, with 18 bases sitting between them. CDR3 length: 17 residues. This CDR3 reads CASSILMTTGTNTEAFF. CDR3 nucleotides: TGTGCCAGTAGTATCCTGATGACGACAGGAACGAACACTGAAGCTTTCTTT.

The chain joins TRBV5-1 to TRBJ2-3, with D perhaps being TRBD1 or TRBD2 (6 bases each). Germline V gene lookup returns CDR1 SGHRS and CDR2 YFSETQ. CDR3 size: 15 residues. The V and J ends lost 6 bases and 3 bases respectively, with 17 bases between them. Written as DNA, the CDR3 is TGCGCCAGCACCTCTGGAGGGGGTGTAACAGATACGCAGTATTTT. This sequence encodes CASTSGGGVTDTQYF.

The V and J genes are TRBV14 and TRBJ1-1, with D possibly being TRBD1 (5 bases). The CDR3 is 15 residues long. V was shortened by 4 bases and J by 3 bases, with 15 bases between the two germline ends. Germline loops: CDR1 SGHDN, CDR2 FVKESK. For the CDR3, the DNA is TGTGCCAGCAGCCTACGGCAGGTAGGGGACACTGAAGCTTTCTTT. Protein: CASSLRQVGDTEAFF.

The chain joins TRBV21-1 to TRBJ2-7; TRBD2 is the table's D call, not checked against the DNA. TRBV21-1 is an annotated pseudogene. The CDR3 contains 14 residues. Here the CDR3 DNA reads TGTGCCCTAAGAAGGGTAGCGGGGTATTATGGGCAGTACTTC. Translated, it gives CALRRVAGYYGQYF.

This clone appeared a few times. The chain has TRBV29-1 and TRBJ2-7; 13 bases agree with TRBD2. This CDR3 has 18 residues. V shed 5 bases, J shed 7 bases, and the junction held 20 bases outside the gene matches. Per germline, CDR1 SQVTM and CDR2 ANQGSEA. CDR3 coding DNA: TGCAGCGTTAACGTACCCGGGACTAGCGGGACCCCTTTGGGGGAGCAGTACTTC. Translating it yields CSVNVPGTSGTPLGEQYF.

The V call is TRBV9, the J call TRBJ1-2; TRBD1 aligns across 8 bases. V lost 0 bases, J lost 14 bases, and 3 bases stayed unmatched. The CDR3 sequence is 11 residues long. The germline V gene encodes CDR1 SGDLS and CDR2 YYNGEE. For the CDR3, the DNA is TGTGCCAGCAGCGTAGGGGACAGGTGGACCTTC. Encoded protein: CASSVGDRWTF. The full variable domain, with the rest looked up from reference TRBV9 and TRBJ1-2, is DSGVTQTPKHLITATGQRVTLRCSPRSGDLSVYWYQQSLDQGLQFLIQYYNGEERAKGNILERFSAQQFPDLHSELNLSSLELGDSALYFCASSVGDRWTFGSGTRLTVV.

This clone was recorded only once. This rearrangement joins TRBV9 to TRBJ2-5; D gene unclear. The V gene's germline CDR1 is SGDLS and CDR2 YYNGEE. V was clipped by 5 bases and J by 7 bases, with 9 bases between them. CDR3 length: 11 residues. CDR3 region: CASSLPGTQYF. In nucleotides, the CDR3 is TGTGCCAGCAGTTTACCGGGGACCCAGTACTTC.

The CDR3 nucleotides are TGTGCCAGCAGCGTAACCGGCGAGTCCTACGAGCAGTACTTC. Translated, it gives CASSVTGESYEQYF. The V and J genes are TRBV9 and TRBJ2-7; no firm D call. The V gene's germline CDR1 is SGDLS and CDR2 YYNGEE. Trimming stripped 1 base from V and 1 base from J, with 9 bases between. The length of the CDR3 is 14 residues.

The J gene is TRBJ2-5, the V gene TRBV11-2, with D perhaps matching TRBD2 (6 bases). Trimming removed 1 base at V and 5 bases at J, with 11 bases between. The CDR3 sequence is 14 residues long. Looked up from germline, CDR1 is SGHAT and CDR2 is FQNNGV. The DNA of the CDR3 is TGTGCCAGCAGCTTAGGTGGGGGGAGGGAGACCCAGTACTTC. Protein product: CASSLGGGRETQYF.

The chain links TRBV3-1 (or the pseudogene TRBV3-2) to TRBJ2-7; D gene uncertain. V lost 3 bases and J lost 6, with 6 bases in between. The CDR3 is made up of 11 amino acids. The germline V gene encodes CDR1 LGHDT and CDR2 YNNKEL (reference sequence). CDR3 sequence: CASSHGGEQYF. The DNA of the CDR3 is TGTGCCAGCAGCCACGGCGGCGAGCAGTACTTC.

The chain is built from TRBV6-5 and TRBJ1-1, with D perhaps TRBD1 (6 bases). V dropped 6 bases and J dropped 6 bases, with 17 bases sitting between them. CDR3 length equals 14 residues. Looked up from germline, CDR1 is MNHEY and CDR2 is SVGAGI. The DNA for the CDR3 is TGTGCCAGCAGGCTTCTCGGGGAGGGGGCTGAAGCTTTCTTT. This encodes CASRLLGEGAEAFF.

V usage is TRBV5-1 and J usage is TRBJ1-3; D possibly corresponds to TRBD1 (5 bases). Deletions cut 0 bases from V and 4 bases from J, with 11 bases between. Germline values: CDR1 SGHRS, CDR2 YFSETQ. The CDR3 consists of 15 residues. CDR3 in DNA: TGCGCCAGCAGCTTGGATCAAGGGGCCGGAAACACCATATATTTT. The encoded protein is CASSLDQGAGNTIYF. Combining the CDR3 with reference TRBV5-1 and TRBJ1-3 gives the whole variable domain KAGVTQTPRYLIKTRGQQVTLSCSPISGHRSVSWYQQTPGQGLQFLFEYFSETQRNKGNFPGRFSGRQFSNSRSEMNVSTLELGDSALYLCASSLDQGAGNTIYFGEGSWLTVV.

The DNA for the CDR3 is TGTGCGGCCCAGGGAAAAGATACGCAGTATTTT. This translates into CAAQGKDTQYF. This sequence joins TRBV19 and TRBJ2-3; a weak D match, TRBD1 (5 bases). Germline CDR1 is LNHDA and CDR2 is SQIVND (reference sequence). This CDR3 region has 11 residues.

The chain employs TRBV9 and TRBJ1-5; 7 bases map to TRBD1. Germline CDR1 reads SGDLS; CDR2 reads YYNGEE. This CDR3 region has 15 residues. After removal of 5 bases from V and 4 bases from J, the junction contained 9 bases not matched to a gene. The CDR3 region is CASSPGQERNQPQHF. The CDR3 coding sequence is TGTGCCAGCAGTCCTGGACAGGAACGAAATCAGCCCCAGCATTTT.

V usage is TRBV10-3 and J usage is TRBJ1-4, with D possibly matching TRBD1 (5 bases). V was clipped by 10 bases and J by 8 bases, with 17 bases between them. The CDR3 spans 13 residues. Germline V gene data show CDR1 as ENHRY and CDR2 as SYGVKD. CDR3: CATQGDLNEKLFF. The CDR3 bases are TGTGCCACGCAGGGTGACCTGAACGAAAAACTGTTTTTT.

V and J are TRBV9 and TRBJ1-6, with no clear D. Germline V gives CDR1 SGDLS, CDR2 YYNGEE. Trimming removed 0 bases from V and 9 bases from J, with 10 bases in between. CDR3 size: 14 residues. The CDR3 DNA sequence: TGTGCCAGCAGCGTAGGAGAGGACCTTTCACCCCTCCACTTT. Encoded protein: CASSVGEDLSPLHF.

This rearrangement joins TRBV7-2 to TRBJ2-6; D perhaps matches TRBD1 (6 bases). The CDR3 has 16 residues. Trimming took off 6 bases at V and 5 bases at J, with 17 bases between the two ends. The V gene's germline CDR1 is SGHTA and CDR2 FQGNSA. In DNA, the CDR3 is TGTGCCAGCAGTCCGAAAACAGGGAGCTGGGCCAACGTCCTGACTTTC. Translated: CASSPKTGSWANVLTF.

The rearrangement uses TRBV7-6 and TRBJ2-7; a weak D match, TRBD2 (6 bases). The length of the CDR3 is 14 residues. CDR1 is SGHVS, CDR2 FNYEAQ, per germline. Trimming removed 8 bases from V and 1 base from J, with 15 bases in between. For the CDR3, the DNA is TGTGCCAGCGCGGAGGGCCGGGGATCCTACGAGCAGTACTTC. This gives the protein CASAEGRGSYEQYF.

V is TRBV28 and J is TRBJ2-3; D tentatively reads TRBD1 or TRBD2 (6 bases each). The CDR3 length is 14 residues. The V and J ends lost 8 bases and 3 bases respectively, with 15 bases between them. CDR1 and CDR2 (germline): MDHEN, SYDVKM. For the CDR3, the DNA is TGTGCCAGCGACGAGGGGGGCAGAACAGATACGCAGTATTTT. Translating gives CASDEGGRTDTQYF.